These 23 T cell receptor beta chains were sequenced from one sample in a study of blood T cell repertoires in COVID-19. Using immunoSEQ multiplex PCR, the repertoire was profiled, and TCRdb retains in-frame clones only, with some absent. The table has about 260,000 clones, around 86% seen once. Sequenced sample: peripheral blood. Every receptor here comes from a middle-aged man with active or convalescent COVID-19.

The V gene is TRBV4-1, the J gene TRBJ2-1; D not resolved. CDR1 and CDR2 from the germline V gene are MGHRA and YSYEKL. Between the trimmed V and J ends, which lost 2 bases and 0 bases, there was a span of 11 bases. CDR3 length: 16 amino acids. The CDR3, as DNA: TGCGCCAGCAGCCAATTCCGAGAGTCCTCCTACAATGAGCAGTTCTTC. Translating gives CASSQFRESSYNEQFF.

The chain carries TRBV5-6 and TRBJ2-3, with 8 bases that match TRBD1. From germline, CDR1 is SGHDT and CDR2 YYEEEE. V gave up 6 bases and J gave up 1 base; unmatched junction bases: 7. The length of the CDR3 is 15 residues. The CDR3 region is CASTKDRARTDTQYF. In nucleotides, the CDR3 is TGTGCCAGCACTAAGGACAGGGCCCGCACAGATACGCAGTATTTT.

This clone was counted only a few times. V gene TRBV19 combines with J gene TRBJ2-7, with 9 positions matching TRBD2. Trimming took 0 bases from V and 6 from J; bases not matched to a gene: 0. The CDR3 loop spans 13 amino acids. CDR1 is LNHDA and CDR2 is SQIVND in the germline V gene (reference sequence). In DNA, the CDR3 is TGTGCCAGTAGTATAGAGCGGGAGGGCGAGCAGTACTTC. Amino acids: CASSIEREGEQYF.

CDR3 in amino acids: CASSSTGTGTEKLFF. The CDR3 nucleotides read TGTGCCAGCAGTTCTACCGGGACAGGGACTGAAAAACTGTTTTTT. The rearrangement links TRBV6-5 to TRBJ1-4; TRBD1 matches 9 bases. Germline trimming cut 4 bases from V and 7 bases from J; bases unmatched to any gene: 7. Germline V lookup: CDR1 MNHEY, CDR2 SVGAGI. The CDR3 has 15 residues.

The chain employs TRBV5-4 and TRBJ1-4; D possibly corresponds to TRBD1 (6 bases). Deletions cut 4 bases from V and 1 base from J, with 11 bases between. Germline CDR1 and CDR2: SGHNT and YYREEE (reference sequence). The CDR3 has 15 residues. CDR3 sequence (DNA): TGTGCCAGCAGCCCATCGACAGGAACTAATGAAAAACTGTTTTTT. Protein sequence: CASSPSTGTNEKLFF.

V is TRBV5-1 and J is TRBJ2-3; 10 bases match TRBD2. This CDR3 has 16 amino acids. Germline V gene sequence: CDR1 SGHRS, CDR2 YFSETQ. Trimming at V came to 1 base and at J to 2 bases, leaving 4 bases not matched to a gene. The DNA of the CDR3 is TGCGCCAGCAGCTTGTCACTAGCGGGACCCACAGATACGCAGTATTTT. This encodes CASSLSLAGPTDTQYF.

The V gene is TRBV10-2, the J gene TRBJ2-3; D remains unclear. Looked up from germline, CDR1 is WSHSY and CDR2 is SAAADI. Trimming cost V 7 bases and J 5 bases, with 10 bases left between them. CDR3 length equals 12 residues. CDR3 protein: CASTGVGDTQYF. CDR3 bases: TGCGCCAGCACTGGAGTGGGAGATACGCAGTATTTT.

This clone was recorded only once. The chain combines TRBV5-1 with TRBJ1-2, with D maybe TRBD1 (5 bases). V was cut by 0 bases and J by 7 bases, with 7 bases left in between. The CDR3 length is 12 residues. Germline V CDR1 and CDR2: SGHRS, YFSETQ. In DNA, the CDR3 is TGCGCCAGCAGCTTGGAAGGGGCTGGCTACACCTTC. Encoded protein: CASSLEGAGYTF.

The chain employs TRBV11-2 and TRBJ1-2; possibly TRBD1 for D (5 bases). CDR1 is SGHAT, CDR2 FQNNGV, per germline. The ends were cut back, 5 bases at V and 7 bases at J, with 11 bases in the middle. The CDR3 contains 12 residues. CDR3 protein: CASSPSQGGYTF. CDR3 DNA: TGTGCCAGCAGCCCCTCCCAGGGTGGCTACACCTTC.

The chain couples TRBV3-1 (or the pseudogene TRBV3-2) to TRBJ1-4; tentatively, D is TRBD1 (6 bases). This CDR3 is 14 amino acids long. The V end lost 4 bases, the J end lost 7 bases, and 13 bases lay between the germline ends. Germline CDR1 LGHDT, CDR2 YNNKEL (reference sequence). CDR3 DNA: TGTGCCAGCAGCCGGGGACAAGCCGGTGAAAAACTGTTTTTT. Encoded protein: CASSRGQAGEKLFF.

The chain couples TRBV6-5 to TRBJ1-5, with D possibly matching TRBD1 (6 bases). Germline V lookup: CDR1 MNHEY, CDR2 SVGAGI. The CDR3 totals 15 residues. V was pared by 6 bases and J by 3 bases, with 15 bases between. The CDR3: CASRRTGSDNQPQHF. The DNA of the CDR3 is TGTGCCAGCAGACGAACAGGGAGTGACAATCAGCCCCAGCATTTT.

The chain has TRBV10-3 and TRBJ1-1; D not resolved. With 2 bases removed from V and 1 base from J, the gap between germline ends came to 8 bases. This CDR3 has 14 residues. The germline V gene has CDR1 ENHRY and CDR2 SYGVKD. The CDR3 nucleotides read TGTGCCATCAGTGAGCGGGGAGAGAACACTGAAGCTTTCTTT. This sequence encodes CAISERGENTEAFF.

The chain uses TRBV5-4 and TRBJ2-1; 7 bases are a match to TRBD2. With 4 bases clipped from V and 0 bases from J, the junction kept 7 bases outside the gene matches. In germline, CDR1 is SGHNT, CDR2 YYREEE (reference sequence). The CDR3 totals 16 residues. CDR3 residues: CASSNPGGSSYNEQFF. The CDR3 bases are TGTGCCAGCAGCAACCCCGGGGGGAGCTCCTACAATGAGCAGTTCTTC.

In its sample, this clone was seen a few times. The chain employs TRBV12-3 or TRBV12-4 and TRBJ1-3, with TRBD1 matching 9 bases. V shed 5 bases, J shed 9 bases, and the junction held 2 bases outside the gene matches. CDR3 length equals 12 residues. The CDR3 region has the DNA TGTGCCAGCAGTGGGGACAGGGTCACCATATATTTT. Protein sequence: CASSGDRVTIYF.

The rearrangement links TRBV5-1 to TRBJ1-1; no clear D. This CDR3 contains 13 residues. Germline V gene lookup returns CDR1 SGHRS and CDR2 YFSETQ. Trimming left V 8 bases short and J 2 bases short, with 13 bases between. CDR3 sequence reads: CASRVLENTEAFF. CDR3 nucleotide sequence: TGCGCCAGTCGGGTGCTGGAAAACACTGAAGCTTTCTTT.

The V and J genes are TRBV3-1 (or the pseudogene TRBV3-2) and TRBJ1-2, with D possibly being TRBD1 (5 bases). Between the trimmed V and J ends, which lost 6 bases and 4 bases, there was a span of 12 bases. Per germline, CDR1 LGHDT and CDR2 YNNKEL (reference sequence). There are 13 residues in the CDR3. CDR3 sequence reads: CASRPSGFYGYTF. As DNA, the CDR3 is TGTGCCAGCAGGCCCTCAGGGTTCTATGGCTACACCTTC.

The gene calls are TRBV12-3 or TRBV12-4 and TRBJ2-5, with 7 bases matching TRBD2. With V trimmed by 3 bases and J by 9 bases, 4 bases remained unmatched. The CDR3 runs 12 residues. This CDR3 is CASSFPRGAQYF. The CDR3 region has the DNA TGTGCCAGCAGTTTCCCCCGGGGGGCCCAGTACTTC.

CDR3 coding DNA: TGCAGTGCTAGTACCTTTTGGGGGGAGGGAAGCTACAATGAGCAGTTCTTC. It codes for CSASTFWGEGSYNEQFF. The chain has TRBV20-1 and TRBJ2-1; 7 positions agree with TRBD2. The CDR3 sequence is 17 residues long. Germline lookup yields CDR1 DFQATT and CDR2 SNEGSKA (reference sequence). Losses at the gene ends were 3 bases for V and 3 bases for J; bases not matched to a gene: 14.

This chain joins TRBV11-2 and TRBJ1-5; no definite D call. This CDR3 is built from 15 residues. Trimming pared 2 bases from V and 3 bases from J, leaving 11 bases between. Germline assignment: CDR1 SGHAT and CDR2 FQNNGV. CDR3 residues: CASSLLGHDNQPQHF. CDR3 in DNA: TGTGCCAGCAGCTTACTAGGTCACGACAATCAGCCCCAGCATTTT.

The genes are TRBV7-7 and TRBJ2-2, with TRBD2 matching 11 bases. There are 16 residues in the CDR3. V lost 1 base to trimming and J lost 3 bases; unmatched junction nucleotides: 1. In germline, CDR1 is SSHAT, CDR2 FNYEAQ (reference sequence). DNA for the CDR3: TGTGCCAGCAGCTTAGGACTAGCGGGGTACACCGGGGAGCTGTTTTTT. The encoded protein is CASSLGLAGYTGELFF.

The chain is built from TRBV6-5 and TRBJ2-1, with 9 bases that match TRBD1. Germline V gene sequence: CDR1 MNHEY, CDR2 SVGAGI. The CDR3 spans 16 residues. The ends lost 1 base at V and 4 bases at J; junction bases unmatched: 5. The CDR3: CASSYLGQGGYNEQFF. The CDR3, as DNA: TGTGCCAGCAGTTACTTGGGACAGGGTGGATACAATGAGCAGTTCTTC.

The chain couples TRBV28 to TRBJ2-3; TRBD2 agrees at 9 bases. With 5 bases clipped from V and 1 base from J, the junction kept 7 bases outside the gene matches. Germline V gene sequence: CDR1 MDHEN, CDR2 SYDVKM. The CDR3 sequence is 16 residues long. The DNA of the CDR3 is TGTGCCAGCAGTAGCGGGGGGCCGGGAGGCACAGATACGCAGTATTTT. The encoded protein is CASSSGGPGGTDTQYF.

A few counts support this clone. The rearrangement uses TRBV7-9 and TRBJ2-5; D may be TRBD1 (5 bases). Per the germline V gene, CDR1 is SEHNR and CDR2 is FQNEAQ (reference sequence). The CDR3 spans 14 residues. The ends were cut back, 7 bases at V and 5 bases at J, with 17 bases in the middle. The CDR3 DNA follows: TGTGCCAGCACTCTACTCCGGGCAGGGGAGACCCAGTACTTC. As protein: CASTLLRAGETQYF.